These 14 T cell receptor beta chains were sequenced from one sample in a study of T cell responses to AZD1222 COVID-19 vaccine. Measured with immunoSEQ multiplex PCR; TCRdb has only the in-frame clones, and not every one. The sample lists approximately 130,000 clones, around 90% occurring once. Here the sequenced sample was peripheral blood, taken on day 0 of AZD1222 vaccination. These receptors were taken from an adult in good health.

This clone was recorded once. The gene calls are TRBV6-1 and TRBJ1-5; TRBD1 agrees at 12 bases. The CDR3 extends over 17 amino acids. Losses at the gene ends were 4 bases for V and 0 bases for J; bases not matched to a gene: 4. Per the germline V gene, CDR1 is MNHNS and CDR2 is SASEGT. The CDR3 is CASSAGTGGFSNQPQHF. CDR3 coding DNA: TGTGCCAGCAGTGCCGGGACAGGGGGCTTTAGCAATCAGCCCCAGCATTTT.

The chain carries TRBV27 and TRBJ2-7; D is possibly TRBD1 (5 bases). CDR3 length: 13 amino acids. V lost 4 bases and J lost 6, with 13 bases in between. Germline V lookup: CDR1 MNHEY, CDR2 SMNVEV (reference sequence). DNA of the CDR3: TGTGCCAGCAGTTGGGGCCCCTACTCCGAGCAGTACTTC. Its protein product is CASSWGPYSEQYF.

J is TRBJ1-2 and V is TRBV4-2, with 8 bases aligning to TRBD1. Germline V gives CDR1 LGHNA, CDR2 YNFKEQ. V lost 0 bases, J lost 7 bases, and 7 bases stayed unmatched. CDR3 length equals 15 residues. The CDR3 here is CASSQDEGTGLGYTF. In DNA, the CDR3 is TGTGCCAGCAGCCAAGATGAAGGGACAGGTCTTGGCTACACCTTC.

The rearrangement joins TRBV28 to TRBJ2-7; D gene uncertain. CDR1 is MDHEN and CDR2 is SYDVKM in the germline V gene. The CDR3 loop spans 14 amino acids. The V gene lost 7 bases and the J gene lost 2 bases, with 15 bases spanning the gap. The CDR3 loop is CASTMLGRTYEQYF. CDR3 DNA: TGTGCCAGCACCATGTTGGGCAGGACCTACGAGCAGTACTTC.

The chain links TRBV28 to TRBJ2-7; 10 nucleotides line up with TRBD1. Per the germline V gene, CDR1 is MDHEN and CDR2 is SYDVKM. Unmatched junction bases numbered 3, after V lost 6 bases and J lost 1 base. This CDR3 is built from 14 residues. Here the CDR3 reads CASRGQGRSYEQYF. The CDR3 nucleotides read TGTGCCAGCAGGGGACAGGGGCGATCCTACGAGCAGTACTTC.

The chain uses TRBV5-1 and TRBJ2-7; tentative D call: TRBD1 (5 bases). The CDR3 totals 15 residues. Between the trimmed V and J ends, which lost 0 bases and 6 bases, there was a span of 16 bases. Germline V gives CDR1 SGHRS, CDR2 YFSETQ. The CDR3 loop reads CASSLGRRGSGEQYF. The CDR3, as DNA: TGCGCCAGCAGCTTGGGGCGTAGGGGATCGGGCGAGCAGTACTTC.

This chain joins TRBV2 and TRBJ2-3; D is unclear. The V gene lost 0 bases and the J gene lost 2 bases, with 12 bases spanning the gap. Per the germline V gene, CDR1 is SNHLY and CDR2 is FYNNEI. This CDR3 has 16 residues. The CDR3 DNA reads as TGTGCCAGCAGTGAAGCTAGTCAATTCTACACAGATACGCAGTATTTT. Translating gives CASSEASQFYTDTQYF.

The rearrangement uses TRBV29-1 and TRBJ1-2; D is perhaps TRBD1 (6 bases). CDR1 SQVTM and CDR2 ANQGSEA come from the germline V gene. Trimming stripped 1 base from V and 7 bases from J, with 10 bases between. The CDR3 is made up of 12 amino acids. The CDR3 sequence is CSVEGQERGYTF. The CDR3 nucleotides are TGCAGCGTTGAAGGACAGGAGCGTGGCTACACCTTC.

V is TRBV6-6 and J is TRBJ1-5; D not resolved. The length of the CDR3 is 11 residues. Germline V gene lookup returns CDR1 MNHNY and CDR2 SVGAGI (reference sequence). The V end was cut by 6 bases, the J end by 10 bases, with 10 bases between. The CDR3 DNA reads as TGTGCCAGCAGAACCCCGGGCCCCCAGCATTTT. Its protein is CASRTPGPQHF.

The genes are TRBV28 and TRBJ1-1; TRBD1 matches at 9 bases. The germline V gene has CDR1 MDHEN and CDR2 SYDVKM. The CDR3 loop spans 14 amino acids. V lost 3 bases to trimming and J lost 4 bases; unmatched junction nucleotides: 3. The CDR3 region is CASSLTGGGTEAFF. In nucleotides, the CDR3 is TGTGCCAGCAGTTTGACAGGGGGTGGCACTGAAGCTTTCTTT.

CDR3 nucleotides: TGTGCCACCAGCAGAGATCGACTAGCGGGAGGGCTTGAGACCCAGTACTTC. Translation gives CATSRDRLAGGLETQYF. The chain is built from TRBV15 and TRBJ2-5, with 14 bases identical to TRBD2. Per germline, CDR1 LNHNV and CDR2 YYDKDF (reference sequence). J lost 5 bases, V lost 0 bases, and 5 bases had no gene match. This CDR3 is built from 17 residues.

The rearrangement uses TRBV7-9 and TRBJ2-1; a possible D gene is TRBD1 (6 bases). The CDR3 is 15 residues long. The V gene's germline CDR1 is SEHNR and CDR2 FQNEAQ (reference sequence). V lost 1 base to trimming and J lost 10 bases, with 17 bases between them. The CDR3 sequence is CASSLGAGTSTEQFF. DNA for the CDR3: TGTGCCAGCAGCTTAGGGGCTGGGACATCAACGGAGCAGTTCTTC.

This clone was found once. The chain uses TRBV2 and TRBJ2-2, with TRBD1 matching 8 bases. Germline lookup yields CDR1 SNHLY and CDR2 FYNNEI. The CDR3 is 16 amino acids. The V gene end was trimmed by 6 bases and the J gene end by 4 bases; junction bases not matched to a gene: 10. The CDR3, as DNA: TGTGCCAGCAGGAAGAGGGGGACAGGAATCACCGGGGAGCTGTTTTTT. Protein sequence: CASRKRGTGITGELFF.

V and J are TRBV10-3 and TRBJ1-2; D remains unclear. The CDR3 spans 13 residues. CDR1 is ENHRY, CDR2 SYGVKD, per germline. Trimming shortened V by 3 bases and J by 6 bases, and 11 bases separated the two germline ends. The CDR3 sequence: CAISEGSRDGYTF. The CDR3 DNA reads TGTGCCATCAGTGAAGGGTCGAGAGATGGCTACACCTTC.